This T cell receptor beta chain derives from a study of cytomegalovirus exposure and HLA in healthy donors. Study in general: Out of 398 genotyped donors, 81% belonged to the Caucasian-associated ancestry cluster.

The CDR3 extends over 15 amino acids. The germline V gene has CDR1 MNHEY and CDR2 SVGAGI. The ends lost 2 bases at V and 9 bases at J; junction bases unmatched: 8. As for this clone: Its cognate antigen is unknown.

13 Jbeta primers and 60 Vbeta primers were used for the PCR. Method: immunoSEQ multiplex PCR; TCRdb's copy keeps in-frame clones and lacks some. This table has about 190,000 clones, about 81% appearing once. Findings and caveats of the study: Available immune exposure information was restricted to CMV serostatus only.

Sequencing was done on a sample of PBMCs. The chain couples TRBV6-5 to TRBJ2-2, with 8 positions matching TRBD2. This receptor was obtained from a young man in good health and CMV-seropositive. CDR3 loop: CASSYVLAGTRELFF. The DNA for the CDR3 is TGTGCCAGCAGTTACGTATTAGCGGGAACCCGGGAGCTGTTTTTT.